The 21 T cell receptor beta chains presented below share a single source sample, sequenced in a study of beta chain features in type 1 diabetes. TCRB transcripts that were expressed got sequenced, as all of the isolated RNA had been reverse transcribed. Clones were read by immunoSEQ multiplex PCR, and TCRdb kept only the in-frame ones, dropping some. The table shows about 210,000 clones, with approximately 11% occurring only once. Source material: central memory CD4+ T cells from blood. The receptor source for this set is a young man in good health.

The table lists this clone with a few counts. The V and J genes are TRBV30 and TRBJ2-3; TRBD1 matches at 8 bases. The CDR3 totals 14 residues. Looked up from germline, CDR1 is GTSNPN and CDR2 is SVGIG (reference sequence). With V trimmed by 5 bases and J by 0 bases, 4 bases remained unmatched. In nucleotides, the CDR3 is TGTGCCTGGGCACAGGGGGATAGCACAGATACGCAGTATTTT. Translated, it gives CAWAQGDSTDTQYF.

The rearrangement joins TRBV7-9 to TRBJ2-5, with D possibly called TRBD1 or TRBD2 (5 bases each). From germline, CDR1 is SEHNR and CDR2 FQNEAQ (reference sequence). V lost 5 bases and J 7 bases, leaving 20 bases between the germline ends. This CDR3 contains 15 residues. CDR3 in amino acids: CASSPPGTEAGTQYF. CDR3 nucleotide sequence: TGTGCCAGCAGCCCTCCCGGGACCGAGGCTGGGACCCAGTACTTC.

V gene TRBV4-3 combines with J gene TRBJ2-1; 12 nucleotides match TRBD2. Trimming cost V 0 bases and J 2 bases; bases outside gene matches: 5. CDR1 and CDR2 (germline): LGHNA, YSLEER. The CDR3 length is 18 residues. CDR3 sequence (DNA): TGCGCCAGCAGCCAAGATCTTGCTAGCGGGAGGGCCTACAATGAGCAGTTCTTC. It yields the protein CASSQDLASGRAYNEQFF.

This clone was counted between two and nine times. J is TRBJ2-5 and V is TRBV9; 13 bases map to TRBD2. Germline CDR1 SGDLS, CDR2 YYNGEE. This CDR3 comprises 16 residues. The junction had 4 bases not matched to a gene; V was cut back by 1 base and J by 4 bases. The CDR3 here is CASSVFGLAGAETQYF. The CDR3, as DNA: TGTGCCAGCAGCGTATTCGGACTAGCGGGAGCAGAGACCCAGTACTTC.

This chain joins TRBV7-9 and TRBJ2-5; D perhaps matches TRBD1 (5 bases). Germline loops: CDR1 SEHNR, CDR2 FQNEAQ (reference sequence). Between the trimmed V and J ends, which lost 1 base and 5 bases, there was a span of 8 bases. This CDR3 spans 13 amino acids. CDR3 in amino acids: CASSLDQGETQYF. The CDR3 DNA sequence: TGTGCCAGCAGCTTAGACCAGGGCGAGACCCAGTACTTC.

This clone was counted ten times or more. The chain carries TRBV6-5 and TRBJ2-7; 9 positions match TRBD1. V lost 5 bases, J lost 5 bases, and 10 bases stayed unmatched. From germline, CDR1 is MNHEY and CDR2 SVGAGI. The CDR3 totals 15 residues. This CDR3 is CASSPTGGQGNEQYF. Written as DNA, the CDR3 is TGTGCCAGCAGTCCGACGGGGGGACAGGGTAACGAGCAGTACTTC.

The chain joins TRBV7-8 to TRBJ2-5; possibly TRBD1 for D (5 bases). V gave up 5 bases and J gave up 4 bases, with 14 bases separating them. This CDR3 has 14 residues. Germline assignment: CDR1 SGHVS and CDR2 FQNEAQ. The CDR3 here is CASSRGRDPETQYF. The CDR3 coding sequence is TGTGCCAGCAGCCGAGGCAGGGATCCAGAGACCCAGTACTTC.

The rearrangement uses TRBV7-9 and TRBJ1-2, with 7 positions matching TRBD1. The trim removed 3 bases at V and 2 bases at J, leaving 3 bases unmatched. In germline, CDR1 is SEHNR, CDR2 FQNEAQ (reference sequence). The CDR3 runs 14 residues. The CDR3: CASSFAGGNYGYTF. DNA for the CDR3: TGTGCCAGCAGCTTCGCAGGGGGAAACTATGGCTACACCTTC.

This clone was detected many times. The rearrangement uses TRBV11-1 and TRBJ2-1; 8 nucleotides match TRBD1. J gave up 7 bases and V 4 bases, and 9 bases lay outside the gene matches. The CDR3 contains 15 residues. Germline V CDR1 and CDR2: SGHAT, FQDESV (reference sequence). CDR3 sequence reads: CASSSRPDRENEQFF. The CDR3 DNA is TGTGCCAGCAGCTCTAGACCGGACAGGGAGAATGAGCAGTTCTTC.

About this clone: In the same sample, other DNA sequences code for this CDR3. As DNA, the CDR3 is TGTGCCAGCTCACCACCGAGCTCCTACGAGCAGTACTTC. Amino acid sequence: CASSPPSSYEQYF. The chain has TRBV18 and TRBJ2-7; no definite D call. Trimming cost V 0 bases and J 0 bases, with 3 bases left between them. There are 13 residues in the CDR3. CDR1 is KGHSH and CDR2 is LQKENI in the germline V gene.

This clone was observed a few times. The CDR3: CSGGLAGGPGGEQYF. CDR3 nucleotides: TGCAGCGGGGGACTAGCGGGAGGCCCAGGCGGCGAGCAGTACTTC. The chain links TRBV29-1 to TRBJ2-7, with 15 bases aligning to TRBD2. Germline values: CDR1 SQVTM, CDR2 ANQGSEA. The CDR3 is made up of 15 amino acids. V was clipped by 7 bases and J by 6 bases; unmatched bases: 10.

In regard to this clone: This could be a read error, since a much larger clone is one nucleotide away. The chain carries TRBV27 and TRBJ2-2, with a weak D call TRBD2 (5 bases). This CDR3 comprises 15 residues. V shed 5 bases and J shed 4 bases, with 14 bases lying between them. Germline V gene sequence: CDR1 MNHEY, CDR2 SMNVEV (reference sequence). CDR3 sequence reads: CASSTVRRRTGELFF. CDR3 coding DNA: TGTGCCAGCAGTACGGTCAGGAGGCGCACCGGGGAGCTGTTTTTT.

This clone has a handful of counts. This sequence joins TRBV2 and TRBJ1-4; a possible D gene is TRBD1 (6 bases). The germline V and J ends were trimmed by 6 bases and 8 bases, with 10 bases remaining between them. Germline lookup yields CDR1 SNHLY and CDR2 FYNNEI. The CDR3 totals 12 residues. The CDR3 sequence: CASREQGEKLFF. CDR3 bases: TGTGCCAGCAGGGAACAGGGCGAAAAACTGTTTTTT. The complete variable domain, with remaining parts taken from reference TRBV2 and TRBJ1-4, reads EPEVTQTPSHQVTQMGQEVILRCVPISNHLYFYWYRQILGQKVEFLVSFYNNEISEKSEIFDDQFSVERPDGSNFTLKIRSTKLEDSAMYFCASREQGEKLFFGSGTQLSVL.

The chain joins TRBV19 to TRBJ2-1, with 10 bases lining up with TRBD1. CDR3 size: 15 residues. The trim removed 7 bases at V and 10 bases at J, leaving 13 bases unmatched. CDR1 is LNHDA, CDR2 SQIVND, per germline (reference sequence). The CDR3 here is CASTPIGTGVSEQFF. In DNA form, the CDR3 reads TGTGCCAGTACCCCTATCGGGACAGGGGTCTCCGAGCAGTTCTTC.

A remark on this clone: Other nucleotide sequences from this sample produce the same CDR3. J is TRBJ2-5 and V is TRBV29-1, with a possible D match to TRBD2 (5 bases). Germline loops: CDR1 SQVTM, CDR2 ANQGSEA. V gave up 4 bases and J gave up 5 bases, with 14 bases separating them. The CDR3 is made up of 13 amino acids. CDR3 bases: TGCAGCGTTGGTGGTAGCGACCGGGAGACCCAGTACTTC. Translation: CSVGGSDRETQYF.

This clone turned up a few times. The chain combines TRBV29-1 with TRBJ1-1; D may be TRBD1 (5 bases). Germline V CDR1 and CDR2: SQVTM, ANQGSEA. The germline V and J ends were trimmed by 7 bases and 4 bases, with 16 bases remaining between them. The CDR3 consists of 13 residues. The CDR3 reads CSAEGRVRTEAFF. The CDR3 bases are TGCAGCGCTGAGGGGCGAGTTCGCACTGAAGCTTTCTTT.

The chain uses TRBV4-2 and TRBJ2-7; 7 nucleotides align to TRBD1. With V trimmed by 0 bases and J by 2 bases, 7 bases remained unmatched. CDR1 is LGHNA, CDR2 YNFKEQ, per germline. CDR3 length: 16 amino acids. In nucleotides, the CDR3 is TGTGCCAGCAGCCAAGATACGACAGGGCTAGCCTACGAGCAGTACTTC. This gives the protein CASSQDTTGLAYEQYF.

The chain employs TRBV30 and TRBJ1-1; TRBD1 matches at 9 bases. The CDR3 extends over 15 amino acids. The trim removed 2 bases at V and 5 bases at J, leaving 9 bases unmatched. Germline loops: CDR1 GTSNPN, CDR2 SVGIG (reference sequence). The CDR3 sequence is CAWSPGTGMGTEAFF. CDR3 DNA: TGTGCCTGGAGTCCCGGGACAGGGATGGGAACTGAAGCTTTCTTT.

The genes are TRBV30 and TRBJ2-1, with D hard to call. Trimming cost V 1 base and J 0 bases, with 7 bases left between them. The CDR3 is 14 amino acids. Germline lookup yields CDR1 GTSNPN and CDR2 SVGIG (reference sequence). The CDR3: CAWSGQSSYNEQFF. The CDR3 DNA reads TGTGCCTGGAGTGGTCAGAGCTCCTACAATGAGCAGTTCTTC.

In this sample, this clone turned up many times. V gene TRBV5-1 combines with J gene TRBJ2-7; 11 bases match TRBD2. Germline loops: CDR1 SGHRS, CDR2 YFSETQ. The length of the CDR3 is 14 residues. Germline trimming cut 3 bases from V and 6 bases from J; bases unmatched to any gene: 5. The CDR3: CASSSLAGVGEQYF. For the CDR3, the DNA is TGCGCCAGCAGCTCACTAGCGGGAGTGGGCGAGCAGTACTTC.

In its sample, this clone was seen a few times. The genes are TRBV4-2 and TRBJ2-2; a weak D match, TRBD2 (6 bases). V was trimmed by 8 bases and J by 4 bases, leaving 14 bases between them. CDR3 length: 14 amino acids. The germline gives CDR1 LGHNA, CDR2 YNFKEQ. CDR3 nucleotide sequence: TGTGCCAGCTTGAAGGTCGGGGGCACCGGGGAGCTGTTTTTT. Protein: CASLKVGGTGELFF.